This T cell receptor (beta chain) was found in a study of CD8 T cells in Susac syndrome. Study-level findings and limits: The study conceded that relatively few individuals underwent its TCR sequencing and HLA analysis.

With regard to this clonotype: What it recognizes is unknown.

Trimming removed 0 bases at V and 0 bases at J, with 12 bases between. The CDR3 covers 16 residues. Germline V CDR1 and CDR2: LGHDT, YNNKEL (reference sequence). RNA was extracted with the RNeasy kit, and a quantity of about 0.5 to 1 ug was reverse transcribed using random hexamers. With immunoSEQ multiplex PCR, TCR beta CDR3 was amplified across 54 Vbeta and 13 Jbeta. TCRdb redid the calling of the immunoSEQ multiplex PCR reads with MiXCR, one entry per CDR3 protein. The sample has around 140,000 distinct CDR3 sequences; around 95% are singletons. Material: CD4+ T cells from PBMCs. The source of this sequence is a human donor with multiple sclerosis. The chain combines TRBV3-1 with TRBJ2-7; D ambiguous. The CDR3 DNA follows: TGTGCCAGCAGCCAAGACCGGCCGGAGATCTCCTACGAGCAGTACTTC. It encodes CASSQDRPEISYEQYF.